Reported below is one TCR beta chain. This sample is part of a study of blood T cell repertoires in COVID-19. The germline V gene has CDR1 SGHNT and CDR2 YENEEA. The V and J ends lost 4 bases and 5 bases, in that order; junction bases with no gene match: 4. The CDR3 sequence is 15 residues long. The method was immunoSEQ multiplex PCR; TCRdb's version includes in-frame clones alone and lacks a portion of them. In the table there are roughly 230,000 clones, around 90% of which are singletons. The sequencing sample was made of peripheral blood. The chain employs TRBV11-3 and TRBJ2-1; 11 bases match TRBD2. The receptor was derived from a man aged 25 to 40 with COVID-19, enrolled during active disease. The CDR3, as DNA: TGTGCCAGCAGCTCTAGCGGGGGGAAACACAATGAGCAGTTCTTC. Translation gives CASSSSGGKHNEQFF. Full variable domain (missing parts from reference TRBV11-3 and TRBJ2-1): EAGVVQSPRYKIIEKKQPVAFWCNPISGHNTLYWYLQNLGQGPELLIRYENEEAVDDSQLPKDRFSAERLKGVDSTLKIQPAELGDSAVYLCASSSSGGKHNEQFFGPGTRLTVL.